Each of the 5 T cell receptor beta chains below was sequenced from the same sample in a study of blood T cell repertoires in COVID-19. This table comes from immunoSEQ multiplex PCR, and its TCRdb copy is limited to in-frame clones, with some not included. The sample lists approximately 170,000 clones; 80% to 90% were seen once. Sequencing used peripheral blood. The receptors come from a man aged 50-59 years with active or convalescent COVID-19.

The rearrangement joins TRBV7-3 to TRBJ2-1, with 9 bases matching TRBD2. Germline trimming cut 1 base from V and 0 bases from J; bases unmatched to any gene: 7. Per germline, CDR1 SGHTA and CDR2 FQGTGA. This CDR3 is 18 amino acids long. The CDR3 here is CASSLIAGVSSSYNEQFF. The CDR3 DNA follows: TGTGCCAGCAGCTTAATAGCGGGAGTGTCAAGCTCCTACAATGAGCAGTTCTTC.

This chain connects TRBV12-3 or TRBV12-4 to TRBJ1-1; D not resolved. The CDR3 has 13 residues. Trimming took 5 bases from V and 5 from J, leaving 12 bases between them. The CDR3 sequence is CASSPPAGTEAFF. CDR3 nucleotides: TGTGCCAGCAGTCCTCCGGCGGGGACTGAAGCTTTCTTT.

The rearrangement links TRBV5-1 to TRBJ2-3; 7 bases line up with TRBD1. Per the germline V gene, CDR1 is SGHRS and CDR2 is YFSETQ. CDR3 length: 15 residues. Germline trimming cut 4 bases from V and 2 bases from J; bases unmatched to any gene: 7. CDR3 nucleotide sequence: TGCGCCAGCAGCAGGCCGGGACAGAACACAGATACGCAGTATTTT. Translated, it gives CASSRPGQNTDTQYF. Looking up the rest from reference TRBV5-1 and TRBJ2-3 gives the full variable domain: KAGVTQTPRYLIKTRGQQVTLSCSPISGHRSVSWYQQTPGQGLQFLFEYFSETQRNKGNFPGRFSGRQFSNSRSEMNVSTLELGDSALYLCASSRPGQNTDTQYFGPGTRLTVL.

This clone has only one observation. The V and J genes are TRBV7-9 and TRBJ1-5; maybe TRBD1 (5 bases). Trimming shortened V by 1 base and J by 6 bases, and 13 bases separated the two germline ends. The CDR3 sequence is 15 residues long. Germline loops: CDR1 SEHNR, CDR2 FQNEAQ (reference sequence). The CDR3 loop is CASSLGSGGGQPQHF. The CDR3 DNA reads TGTGCCAGCAGCTTAGGATCTGGGGGAGGTCAGCCCCAGCATTTT.

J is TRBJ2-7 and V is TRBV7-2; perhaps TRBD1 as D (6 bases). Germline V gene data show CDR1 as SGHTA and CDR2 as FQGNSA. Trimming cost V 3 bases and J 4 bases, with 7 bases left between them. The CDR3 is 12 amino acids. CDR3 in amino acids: CASSFRGYEQYF. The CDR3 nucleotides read TGTGCCAGCAGCTTCAGGGGTTACGAGCAGTACTTC.